This T cell receptor beta chain stems from a study of T cell responses to AZD1222 COVID-19 vaccine. Study-level points and caveats: Among AZD1222 vaccinees, only six were seropositive at baseline. Regions 160-218 and 743-854 held dominance among vaccine-associated CD4 TCRs, which spanned spike. Mostly white British, mostly female donors; authors suggested clonal diversity may be underestimated. Nearly half of unique spike-specific TCRs reportedly avoided B.1.351 and B.1.1.7 mutated regions.

Profiling relied on immunoSEQ multiplex PCR, and the TCRdb table lists in-frame clones only, not all of them. The data contain 150,000 to 190,000 clones, around nine tenths of them singletons. Regarding this clone: Its antigen is still unknown.

The trim removed 3 bases at V and 6 bases at J, leaving 5 bases unmatched. The CDR3 loop spans 14 amino acids. From germline, CDR1 is LNHDA and CDR2 SQIVND (reference sequence). The chain employs TRBV19 and TRBJ1-5; the match to TRBD1 covers 7 bases. This clonotype was sampled from an adult who received the AZD1222 COVID-19 vaccine. This specimen consisted of peripheral blood, obtained 28 days after the second AZD1222 dose. The chain's CDR3 is CASSIWQGGQPQHF. The DNA for the CDR3 is TGTGCCAGTAGTATTTGGCAGGGGGGTCAGCCCCAGCATTTT. Drawing the rest from reference TRBV19 and TRBJ1-5, the complete variable domain is DGGITQSPKYLFRKEGQNVTLSCEQNLNHDAMYWYRQDPGQGLRLIYYSQIVNDFQKGDIAEGYSVSREKKESFPLTVTSAQKNPTAFYLCASSIWQGGQPQHFGDGTRLSIL.